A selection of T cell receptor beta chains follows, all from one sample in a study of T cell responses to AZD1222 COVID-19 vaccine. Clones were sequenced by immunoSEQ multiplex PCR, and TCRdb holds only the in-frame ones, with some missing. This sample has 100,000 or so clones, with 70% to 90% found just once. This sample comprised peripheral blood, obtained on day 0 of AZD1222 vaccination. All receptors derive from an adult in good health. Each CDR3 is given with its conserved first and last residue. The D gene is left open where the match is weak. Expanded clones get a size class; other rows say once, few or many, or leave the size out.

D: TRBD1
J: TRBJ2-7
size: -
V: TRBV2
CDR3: CASRTGGSYEQYF
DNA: TGTGCCAGCAGGACAGGGGGATCCTACGAGCAGTACTTC

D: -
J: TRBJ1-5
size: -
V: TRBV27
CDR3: CARRTWGGKQPQHF
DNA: TGTGCCAGACGAACGTGGGGGGGAAAGCAGCCCCAGCATTTT

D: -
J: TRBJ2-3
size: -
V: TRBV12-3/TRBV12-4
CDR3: CAGSPFHGDTQYF
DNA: TGTGCCGGCAGTCCCTTCCACGGGGATACGCAGTATTTT

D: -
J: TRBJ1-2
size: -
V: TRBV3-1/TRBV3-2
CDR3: CASSHPALRYGYTF
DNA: TGTGCCAGCAGCCATCCTGCTTTGCGCTATGGCTACACCTTC

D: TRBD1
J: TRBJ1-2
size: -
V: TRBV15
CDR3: CATSILDRGYGYTF
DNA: TGTGCCACCAGCATCCTAGACAGGGGCTATGGCTACACCTTC

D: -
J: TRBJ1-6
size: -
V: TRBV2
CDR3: CASSGQTRTDNSPLHF
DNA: TGTGCCAGCAGTGGCCAGACCCGGACAGATAATTCACCCCTCCACTTT

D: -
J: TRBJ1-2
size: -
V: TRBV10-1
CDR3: CASHRTVNYGYTF
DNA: TGCGCCAGTCATCGGACGGTGAACTATGGCTACACCTTC

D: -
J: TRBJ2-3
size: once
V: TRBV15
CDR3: CATSIGGSGTDTQYF
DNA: TGTGCCACCAGCATAGGCGGCTCTGGCACAGATACGCAGTATTTT

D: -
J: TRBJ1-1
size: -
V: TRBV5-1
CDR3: CASSKDRNTEAFF
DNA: TGTGCCAGCAGCAAGGACAGAAATACTGAAGCTTTCTTT

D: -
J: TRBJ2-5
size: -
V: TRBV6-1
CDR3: CASSEGRVQETQYF
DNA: TGTGCCAGCAGTGAAGGCAGGGTTCAAGAGACCCAGTACTTC

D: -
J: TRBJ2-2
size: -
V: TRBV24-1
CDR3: CATSDTNTGPTGELFF
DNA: TGTGCCACCAGTGATACAAACACAGGGCCCACCGGGGAGCTGTTTTTT

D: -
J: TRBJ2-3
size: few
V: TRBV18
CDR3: CASSRGGSEVTDTQYF
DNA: TGTGCCAGCTCTCGAGGGGGGAGTGAAGTCACAGATACGCAGTATTTT

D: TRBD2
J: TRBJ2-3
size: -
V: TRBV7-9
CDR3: CASSLGTSALDTQYF
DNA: TGTGCCAGCAGCTTAGGGACTAGCGCGCTGGATACGCAGTATTTT

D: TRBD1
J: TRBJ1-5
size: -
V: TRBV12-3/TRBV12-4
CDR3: CASTRTGYEPQHF
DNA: TGTGCCAGCACACGGACAGGGTATGAGCCCCAGCATTTT

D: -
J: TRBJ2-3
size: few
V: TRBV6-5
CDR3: CASRRQATGDTQYF
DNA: TGTGCCAGCAGGAGACAGGCCACTGGAGATACGCAGTATTTT

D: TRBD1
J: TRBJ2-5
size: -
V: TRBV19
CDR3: CASTPDRGETQYF
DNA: TGTGCCAGTACCCCCGACAGGGGGGAGACCCAGTACTTC

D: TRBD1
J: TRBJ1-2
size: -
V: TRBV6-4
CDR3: CASTSGQGSRGYTF
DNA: TGTGCCAGCACCTCGGGACAGGGGAGTCGGGGCTACACCTTC

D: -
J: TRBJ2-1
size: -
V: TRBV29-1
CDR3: CSVERGEGSYNEQFF
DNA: TGCAGCGTTGAAAGGGGGGAGGGATCCTACAATGAGCAGTTCTTC

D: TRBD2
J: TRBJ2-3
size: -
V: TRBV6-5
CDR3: CASRSGLAGDTQYF
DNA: TGTGCCAGCAGATCAGGACTAGCGGGGGATACGCAGTATTTT

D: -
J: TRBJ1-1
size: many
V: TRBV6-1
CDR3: CASSEAENTEAFF
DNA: TGTGCCAGCAGTGAAGCGGAGAACACTGAAGCTTTCTTT

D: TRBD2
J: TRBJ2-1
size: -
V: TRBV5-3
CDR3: CARSLALAGGDNEQFF
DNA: TGTGCCAGAAGCTTGGCCCTAGCGGGAGGAGACAATGAGCAGTTCTTC

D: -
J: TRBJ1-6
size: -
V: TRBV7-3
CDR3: CASSLTGPGSIQNSPLHF
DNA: TGTGCCAGCAGCTTAACGGGGCCGGGAAGTATTCAAAATTCACCCCTCCACTTT

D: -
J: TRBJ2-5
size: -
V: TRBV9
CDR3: CASSVVSGRGRAQYF
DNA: TGTGCCAGCAGCGTAGTTTCGGGAAGGGGCCGGGCCCAGTACTTC

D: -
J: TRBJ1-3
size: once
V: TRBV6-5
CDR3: CASNHLLRNTIYF
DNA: TGTGCCAGCAACCATCTGCTGAGGAACACCATATATTTT

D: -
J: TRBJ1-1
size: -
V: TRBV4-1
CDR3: CASSQADRKNTEAFF
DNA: TGCGCCAGCAGCCAAGCCGACAGGAAGAACACTGAAGCTTTCTTT

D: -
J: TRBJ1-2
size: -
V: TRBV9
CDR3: CASSVVDSANGYTF
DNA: TGTGCCAGCAGCGTAGTGGACAGTGCTAATGGCTACACCTTC

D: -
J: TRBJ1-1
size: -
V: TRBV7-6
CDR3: CASSSQENTEAFF
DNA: TGTGCCAGCAGCTCACAAGAGAACACTGAAGCTTTCTTT

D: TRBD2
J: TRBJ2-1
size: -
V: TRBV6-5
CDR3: CASRPGTSVNNEQFF
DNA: TGTGCCAGCAGACCCGGGACTAGCGTAAACAATGAGCAGTTCTTC

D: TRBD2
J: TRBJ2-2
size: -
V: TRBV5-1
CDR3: CASSGTSWNTGELFF
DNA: TGCGCCAGCAGCGGGACTAGCTGGAACACCGGGGAGCTGTTTTTT

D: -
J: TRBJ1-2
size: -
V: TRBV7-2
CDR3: CASSLAPQGGYTF
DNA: TGTGCCAGCAGCTTGGCCCCTCAGGGTGGCTACACCTTC

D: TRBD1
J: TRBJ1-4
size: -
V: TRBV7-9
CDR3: CASTEGASPRGLFF
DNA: TGTGCCAGCACCGAGGGGGCCTCGCCGCGTGGGCTGTTTTTT

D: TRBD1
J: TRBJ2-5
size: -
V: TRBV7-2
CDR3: CASSARPGQGSETQYF
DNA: TGTGCCAGCAGCGCCCGTCCGGGACAGGGGTCGGAGACCCAGTACTTC

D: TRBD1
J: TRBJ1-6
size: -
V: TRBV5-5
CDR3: CASSPGGAGNSPLHF
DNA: TGTGCCAGCAGCCCAGGGGGCGCTGGGAATTCACCCCTCCACTTT

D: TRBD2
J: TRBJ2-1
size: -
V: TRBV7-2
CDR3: CASRLGLAGVSEQFF
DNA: TGTGCCAGCAGACTAGGACTAGCGGGAGTCAGTGAGCAGTTCTTC

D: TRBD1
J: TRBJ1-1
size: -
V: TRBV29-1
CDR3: CSGSPGQGTEAFF
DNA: TGCAGCGGGTCCCCAGGACAGGGTACTGAAGCTTTCTTT

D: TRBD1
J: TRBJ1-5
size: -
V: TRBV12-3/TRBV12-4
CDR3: CASSQQGYQPQHF
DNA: TGTGCCAGCAGTCAACAGGGGTATCAGCCCCAGCATTTT

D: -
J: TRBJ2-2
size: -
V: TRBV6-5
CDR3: CASSRTPYTGELFF
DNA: TGTGCCAGCAGCCGGACACCTTACACCGGGGAGCTGTTTTTT

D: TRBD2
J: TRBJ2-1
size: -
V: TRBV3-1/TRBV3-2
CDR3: CASSHGTTNEQFF
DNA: TGTGCCAGCAGCCACGGGACTACCAATGAGCAGTTCTTC